This T cell receptor (beta chain) was observed in a study of T cell repertoires in cytomegalovirus infection. Study-level findings and limits: Cumulated frequencies of public TCR beta families served to identify carriers of CMV plus the relevant HLA.

Remarks on this clonotype: Its antigen is as yet unknown.

Germline V gives CDR1 MNHEY, CDR2 SVGEGT. The V and J ends lost 7 bases and 0 bases respectively, with 10 bases between them. The CDR3 covers 14 residues. A single record per CDR3 protein comes from TCRdb applying MiXCR to the reads. Here the sample spans roughly 310,000 distinct CDR3 sequences, 25% to 35% being singletons. The sequencing here drew on cultured PBMCs, taken from culture after CMV antigen stimulation. V gene TRBV6-2 or TRBV6-3 combines with J gene TRBJ1-3; D ambiguous. The TCR was taken from a human donor in good health (CMV status not recorded). Some clones in this sample may be carry-over from other donors' samples. This CDR3 is CASIPGYSGNTIYF. The CDR3 DNA sequence: TGTGCCAGCATCCCGGGGTACTCTGGAAACACCATATATTTT.